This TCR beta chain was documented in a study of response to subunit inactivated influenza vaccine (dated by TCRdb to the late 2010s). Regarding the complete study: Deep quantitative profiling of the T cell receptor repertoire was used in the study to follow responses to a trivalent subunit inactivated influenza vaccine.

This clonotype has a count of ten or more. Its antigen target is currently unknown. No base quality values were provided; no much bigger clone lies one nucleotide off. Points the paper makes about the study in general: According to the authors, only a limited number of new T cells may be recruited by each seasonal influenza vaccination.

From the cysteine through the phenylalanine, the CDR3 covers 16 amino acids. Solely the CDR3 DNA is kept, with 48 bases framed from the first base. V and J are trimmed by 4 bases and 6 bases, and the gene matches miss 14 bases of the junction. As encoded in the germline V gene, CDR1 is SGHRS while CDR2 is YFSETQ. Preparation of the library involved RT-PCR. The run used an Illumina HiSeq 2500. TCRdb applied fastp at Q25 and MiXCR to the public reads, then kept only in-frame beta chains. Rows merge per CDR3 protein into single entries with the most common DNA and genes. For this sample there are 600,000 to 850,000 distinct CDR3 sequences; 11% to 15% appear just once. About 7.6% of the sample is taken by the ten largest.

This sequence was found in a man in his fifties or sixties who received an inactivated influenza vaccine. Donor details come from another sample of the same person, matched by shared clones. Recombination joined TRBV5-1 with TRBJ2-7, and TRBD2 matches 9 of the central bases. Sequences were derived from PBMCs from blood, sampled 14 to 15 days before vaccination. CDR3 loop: CASSPGWLAGPLEQYF. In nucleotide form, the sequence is TGCGCCAGCAGCCCCGGTTGGCTAGCGGGGCCCCTCGAGCAGTACTTC.